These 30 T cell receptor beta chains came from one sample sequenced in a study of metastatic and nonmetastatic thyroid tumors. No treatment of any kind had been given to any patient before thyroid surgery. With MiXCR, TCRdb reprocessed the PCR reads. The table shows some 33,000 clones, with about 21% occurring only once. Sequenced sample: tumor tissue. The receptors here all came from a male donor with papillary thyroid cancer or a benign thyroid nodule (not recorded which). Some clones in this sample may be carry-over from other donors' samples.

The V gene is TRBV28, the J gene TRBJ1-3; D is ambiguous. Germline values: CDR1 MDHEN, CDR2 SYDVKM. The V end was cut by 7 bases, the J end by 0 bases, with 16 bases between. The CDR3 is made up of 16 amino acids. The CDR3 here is CASTTPSASSGNTIYF. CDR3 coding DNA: TGTGCCAGCACTACCCCCTCCGCTTCCTCTGGAAACACCATATATTTT.

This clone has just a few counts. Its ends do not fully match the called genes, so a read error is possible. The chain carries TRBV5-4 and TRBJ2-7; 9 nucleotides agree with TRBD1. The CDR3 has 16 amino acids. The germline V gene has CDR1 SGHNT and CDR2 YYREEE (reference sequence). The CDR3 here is CAISRGVGTGSYEQYF. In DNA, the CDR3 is TGTGCCATCAGCCGGGGGGTTGGGACAGGGAGCTACGAGCAGTACTTC.

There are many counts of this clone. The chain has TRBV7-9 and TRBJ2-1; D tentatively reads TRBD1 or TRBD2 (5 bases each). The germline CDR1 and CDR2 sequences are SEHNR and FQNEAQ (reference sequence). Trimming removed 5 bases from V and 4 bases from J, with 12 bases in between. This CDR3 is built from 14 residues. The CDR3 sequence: CASSHRDPYNEQFF. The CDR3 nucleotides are TGTGCCAGCAGCCACCGGGACCCTTACAATGAGCAGTTCTTC. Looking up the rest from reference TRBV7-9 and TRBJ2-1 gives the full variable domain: DTGVSQNPRHKITKRGQNVTFRCDPISEHNRLYWYRQTLGQGPEFLTYFQNEAQLEKSRLLSDRFSAERPKGSFSTLEIQRTEQGDSAMYLCASSHRDPYNEQFFGPGTRLTVL.

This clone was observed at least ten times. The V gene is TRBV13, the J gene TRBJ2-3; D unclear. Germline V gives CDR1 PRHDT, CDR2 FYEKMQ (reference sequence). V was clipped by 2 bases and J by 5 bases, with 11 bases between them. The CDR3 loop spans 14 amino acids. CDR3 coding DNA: TGTGCCAGCAGCTTACGAGTTGTAGGAGATACGCAGTATTTT. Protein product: CASSLRVVGDTQYF.

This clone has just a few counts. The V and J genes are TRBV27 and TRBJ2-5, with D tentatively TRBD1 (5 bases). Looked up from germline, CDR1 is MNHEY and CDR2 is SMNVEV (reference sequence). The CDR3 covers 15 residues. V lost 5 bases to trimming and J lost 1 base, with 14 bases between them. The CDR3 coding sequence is TGTGCCAGCAGTCCCAGGGCTGGGTCCCAAGAGACCCAGTACTTC. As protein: CASSPRAGSQETQYF.

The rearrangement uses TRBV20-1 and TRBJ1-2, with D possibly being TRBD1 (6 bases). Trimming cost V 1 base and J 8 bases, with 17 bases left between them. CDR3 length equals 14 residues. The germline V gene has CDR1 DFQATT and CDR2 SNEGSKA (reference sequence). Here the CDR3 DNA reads TGCAGTGCTAGAGTAGGCGCGGGGGCGGGCGGCTACACCTTC. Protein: CSARVGAGAGGYTF.

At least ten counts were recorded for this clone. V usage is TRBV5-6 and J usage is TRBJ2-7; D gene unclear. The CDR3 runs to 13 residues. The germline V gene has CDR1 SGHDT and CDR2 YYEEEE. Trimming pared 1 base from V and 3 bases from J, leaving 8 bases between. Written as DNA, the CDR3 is TGTGCCAGCAGCTTGTTCGCCCGCTACGAGCAGTACTTC. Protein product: CASSLFARYEQYF.

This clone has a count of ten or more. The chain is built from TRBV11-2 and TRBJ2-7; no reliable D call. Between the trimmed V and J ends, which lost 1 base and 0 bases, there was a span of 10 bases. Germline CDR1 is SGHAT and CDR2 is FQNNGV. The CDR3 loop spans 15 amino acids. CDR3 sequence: CASSLGTSSSYEQYF. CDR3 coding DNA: TGTGCCAGCAGCTTAGGGACGTCGAGCTCCTACGAGCAGTACTTC.

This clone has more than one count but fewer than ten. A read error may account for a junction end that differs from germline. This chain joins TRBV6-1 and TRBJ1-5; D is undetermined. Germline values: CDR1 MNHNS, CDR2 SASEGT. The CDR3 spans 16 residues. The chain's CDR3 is CASSPGRYHSNQLQHF. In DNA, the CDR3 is TGTGCCAGCAGTCCCGGCAGGTATCATAGCAATCAGCTCCAGCATTTT.

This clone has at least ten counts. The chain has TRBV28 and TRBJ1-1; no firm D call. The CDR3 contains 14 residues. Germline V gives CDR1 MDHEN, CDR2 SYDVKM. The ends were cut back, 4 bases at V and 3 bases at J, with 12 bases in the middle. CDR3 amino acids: CASSSQNRYTEAFF. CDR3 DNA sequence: TGTGCCAGCAGTTCACAGAACCGATACACTGAAGCTTTCTTT.

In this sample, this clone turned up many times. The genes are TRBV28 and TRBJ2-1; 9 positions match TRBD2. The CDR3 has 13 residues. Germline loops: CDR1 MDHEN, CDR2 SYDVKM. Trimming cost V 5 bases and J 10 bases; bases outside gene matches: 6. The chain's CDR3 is CASSEAGGLEQFF. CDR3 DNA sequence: TGTGCCAGCAGTGAAGCGGGAGGTCTCGAGCAGTTCTTC.

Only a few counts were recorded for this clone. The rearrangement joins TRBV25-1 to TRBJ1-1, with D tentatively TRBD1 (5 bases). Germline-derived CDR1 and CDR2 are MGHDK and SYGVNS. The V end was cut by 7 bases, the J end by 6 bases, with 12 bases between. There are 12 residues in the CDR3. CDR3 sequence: CASKAGLSEAFF. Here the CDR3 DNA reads TGTGCCAGCAAGGCAGGGCTGTCTGAAGCTTTCTTT. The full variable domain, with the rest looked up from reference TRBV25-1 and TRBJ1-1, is EADIYQTPRYLVIGTGKKITLECSQTMGHDKMYWYQQDPGMELHLIHYSYGVNSTEKGDLSSESTVSRIRTEHFPLTLESARPSHTSQYLCASKAGLSEAFFGQGTRLTVV.

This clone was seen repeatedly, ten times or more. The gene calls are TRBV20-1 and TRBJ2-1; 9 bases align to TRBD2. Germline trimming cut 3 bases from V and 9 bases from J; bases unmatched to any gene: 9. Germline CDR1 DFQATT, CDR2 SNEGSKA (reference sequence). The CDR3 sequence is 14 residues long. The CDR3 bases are TGCAGTGCTAGGGAAACTAGCGGGCAAGGTGAGCAGTTCTTC. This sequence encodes CSARETSGQGEQFF.

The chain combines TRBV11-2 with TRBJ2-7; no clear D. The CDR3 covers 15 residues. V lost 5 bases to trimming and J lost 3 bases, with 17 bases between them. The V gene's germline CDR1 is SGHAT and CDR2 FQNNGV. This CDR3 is CASSPKSGSFYEQYF. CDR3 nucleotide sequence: TGTGCCAGCAGCCCGAAGTCGGGCAGCTTCTACGAGCAGTACTTC.

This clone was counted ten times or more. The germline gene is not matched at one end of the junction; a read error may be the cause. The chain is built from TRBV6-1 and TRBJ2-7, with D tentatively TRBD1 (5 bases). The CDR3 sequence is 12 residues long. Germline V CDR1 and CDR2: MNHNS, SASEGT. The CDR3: CASRYGHYGQYF. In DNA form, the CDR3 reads TGTGCCAGCAGATATGGACACTACGGGCAGTACTTC.

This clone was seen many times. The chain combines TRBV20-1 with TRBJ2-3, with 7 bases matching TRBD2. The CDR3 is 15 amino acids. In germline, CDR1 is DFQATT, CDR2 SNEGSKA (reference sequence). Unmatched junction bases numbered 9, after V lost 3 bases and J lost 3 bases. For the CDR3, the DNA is TGCAGTGCTAGCTTCCGGCGGGGGATTACAGATACGCAGTATTTT. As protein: CSASFRRGITDTQYF.

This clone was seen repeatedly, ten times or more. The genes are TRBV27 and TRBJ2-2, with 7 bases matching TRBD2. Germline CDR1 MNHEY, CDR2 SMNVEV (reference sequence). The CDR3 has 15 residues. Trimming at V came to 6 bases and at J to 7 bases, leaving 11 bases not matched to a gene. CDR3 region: CASRDFSGLIGELFF. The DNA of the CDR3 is TGTGCCAGCAGGGACTTTAGCGGGCTGATCGGGGAGCTGTTTTTT.

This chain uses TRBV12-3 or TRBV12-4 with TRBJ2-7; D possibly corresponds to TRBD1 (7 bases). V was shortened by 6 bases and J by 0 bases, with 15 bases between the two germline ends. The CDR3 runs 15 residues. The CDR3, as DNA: TGTGCCAGCAGAGCAGGAGGGGACAGCTCCTACGAGCAGTACTTC. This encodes CASRAGGDSSYEQYF.

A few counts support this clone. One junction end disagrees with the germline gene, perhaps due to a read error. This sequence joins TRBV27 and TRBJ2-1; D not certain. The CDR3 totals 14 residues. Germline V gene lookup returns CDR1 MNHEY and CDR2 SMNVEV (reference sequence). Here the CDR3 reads CAGSLDVRYNEQFF. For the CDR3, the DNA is TGTGCCGGCAGTTTGGACGTTCGCTACAATGAGCAGTTCTTC.

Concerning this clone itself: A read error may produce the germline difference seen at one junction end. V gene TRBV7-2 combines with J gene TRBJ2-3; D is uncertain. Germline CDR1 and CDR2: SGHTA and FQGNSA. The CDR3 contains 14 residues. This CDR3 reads CAISLEVRVDTQYF. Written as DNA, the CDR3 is TGTGCCATCAGCTTAGAAGTCAGAGTAGATACGCAGTATTTT.

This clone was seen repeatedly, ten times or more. As DNA, the CDR3 is TGTGCCAGCAGCCAGGGGTTTAGGGCTTCACCCCTCCACTTT. This encodes CASSQGFRASPLHF. The chain carries TRBV3-1 and TRBJ1-6; no firm D call. The germline CDR1 and CDR2 sequences are LGHDT and YNNKEL (reference sequence). Trimming removed 3 bases from V and 9 bases from J, with 12 bases in between. This CDR3 is built from 14 residues.

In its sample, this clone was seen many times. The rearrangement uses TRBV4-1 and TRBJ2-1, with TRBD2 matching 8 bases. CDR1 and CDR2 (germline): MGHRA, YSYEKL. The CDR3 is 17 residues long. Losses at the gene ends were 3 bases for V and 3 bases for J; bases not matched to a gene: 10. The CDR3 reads CASSQRLASGLYNEQFF. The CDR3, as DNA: TGCGCCAGCAGCCAGCGCTTAGCTAGCGGGCTCTACAATGAGCAGTTCTTC.

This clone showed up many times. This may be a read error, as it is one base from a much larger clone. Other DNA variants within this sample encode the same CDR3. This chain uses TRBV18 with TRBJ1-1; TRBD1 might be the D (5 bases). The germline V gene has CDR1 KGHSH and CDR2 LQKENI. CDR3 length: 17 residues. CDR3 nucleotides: TGTGCCAGCTCGCCACCGGGACGGATTAGTGGGAACACTGAAGCTTTCTTT. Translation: CASSPPGRISGNTEAFF. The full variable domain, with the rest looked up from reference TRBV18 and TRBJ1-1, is NAGVMQNPRHLVRRRGQEARLRCSPMKGHSHVYWYRQLPEEGLKFMVYLQKENIIDESGMPKERFSAEFPKEGPSILRIQQVVRGDSAAYFCASSPPGRISGNTEAFFGQGTRLTVV.

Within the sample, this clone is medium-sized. CDR3 in DNA: TGTGCCAGCATTAGACTAGCCGGAACATCCTACGAGCAGTACTTC. This encodes CASIRLAGTSYEQYF. The chain links TRBV6-4 to TRBJ2-7; 7 bases line up with TRBD2. This CDR3 comprises 15 residues. The germline V gene has CDR1 MRHNA and CDR2 SNTAGT. Trimming took 7 bases from V and 1 from J; bases not matched to a gene: 10.

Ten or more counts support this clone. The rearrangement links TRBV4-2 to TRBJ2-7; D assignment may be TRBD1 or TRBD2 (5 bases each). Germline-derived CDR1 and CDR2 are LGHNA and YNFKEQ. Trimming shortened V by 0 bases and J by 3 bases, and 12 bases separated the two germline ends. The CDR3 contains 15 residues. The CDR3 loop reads CASSQDWDADYEQYF. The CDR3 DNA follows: TGTGCCAGCAGCCAAGATTGGGACGCCGACTACGAGCAGTACTTC.

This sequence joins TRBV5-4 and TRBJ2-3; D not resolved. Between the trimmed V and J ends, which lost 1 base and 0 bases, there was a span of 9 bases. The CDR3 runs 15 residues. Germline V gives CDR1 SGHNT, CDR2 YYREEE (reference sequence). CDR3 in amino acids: CASSLTTLSTDTQYF. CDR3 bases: TGTGCCAGCAGCTTGACTACCCTAAGCACAGATACGCAGTATTTT.

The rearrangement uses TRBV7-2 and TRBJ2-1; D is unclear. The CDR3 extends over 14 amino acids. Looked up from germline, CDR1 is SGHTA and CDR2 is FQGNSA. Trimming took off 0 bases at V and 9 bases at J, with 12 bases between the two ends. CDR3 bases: TGTGCCAGCAGCTTAGCTTTGGGTCTGGGTGAGCAGTTCTTC. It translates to CASSLALGLGEQFF.

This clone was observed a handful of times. CDR3 nucleotide sequence: TGTGCCAGCACCGACCGGGACACAGCCCTACGGGAGCAGTACTTC. This translates into CASTDRDTALREQYF. The chain couples TRBV6-2 or TRBV6-3 to TRBJ2-7; D possibly corresponds to TRBD1 (6 bases). The CDR3 length is 15 residues. Per germline, CDR1 MNHEY and CDR2 SVGEGT. The V end lost 7 bases, the J end lost 7 bases, and 23 bases lay between the germline ends.

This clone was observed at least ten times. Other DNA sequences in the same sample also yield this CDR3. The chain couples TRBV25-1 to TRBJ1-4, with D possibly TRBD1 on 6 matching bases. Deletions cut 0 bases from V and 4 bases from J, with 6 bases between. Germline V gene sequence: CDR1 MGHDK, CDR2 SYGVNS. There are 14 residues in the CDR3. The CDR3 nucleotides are TGTGCCAGCAGTGAATACAGGGGTAATGAAAAACTGTTTTTT. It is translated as CASSEYRGNEKLFF.

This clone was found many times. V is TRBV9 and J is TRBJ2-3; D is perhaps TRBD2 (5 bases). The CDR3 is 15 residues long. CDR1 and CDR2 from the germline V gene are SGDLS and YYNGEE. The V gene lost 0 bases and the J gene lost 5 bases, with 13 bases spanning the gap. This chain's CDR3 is CASSVDGVAVDTQYF. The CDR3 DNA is TGTGCCAGCAGCGTAGACGGGGTAGCAGTAGATACGCAGTATTTT.